A selection of T cell receptor beta chains follows, all from one sample in a study of shared clonotypes between healthy human individuals. Some clones are missing from TCRdb's copy, which holds only in-frame ones; the method was immunoSEQ multiplex PCR. In the table there are around 2.5 million clones, 93% of which are singletons. The sequenced sample consisted of naive CD4+ T cells from PBMCs. Source of these receptors: a man younger than 35 in good health. Some clones in this sample may be carry-over from other donors' samples. Both conserved end residues are trimmed from each CDR3. The order of the fields is V gene, clone size, CDR3 protein. The size of a clone is reported for some rows only, either as once, few or many, or as a class for expanded clones.

v_call: TRBV5-1
clone_size: .
cdr3_aa: ASSPQRGGSAEAF

v_call: TRBV19
clone_size: once
cdr3_aa: ASSILSDGPYEQY

v_call: TRBV21-1
clone_size: once
cdr3_aa: AKGTGTATNEKLF

v_call: TRBV6-6
clone_size: .
cdr3_aa: ASSLDRMNQPQH

v_call: TRBV18
clone_size: .
cdr3_aa: ASSPNEGVIGNQPQH

v_call: TRBV29-1
clone_size: .
cdr3_aa: SVGAYPTDTQY

v_call: TRBV15
clone_size: .
cdr3_aa: ATSRGLAAYEQY

v_call: TRBV7-2
clone_size: .
cdr3_aa: ASSPWDRERTNYGYT

v_call: TRBV7-2
clone_size: .
cdr3_aa: ASSQRAPLTGYT

v_call: TRBV9
clone_size: .
cdr3_aa: ASAEGTSHNYYEQY

v_call: TRBV10-3
clone_size: .
cdr3_aa: AISESKRLDEQY

v_call: TRBV6-5
clone_size: .
cdr3_aa: ASRTRRNQETQY

v_call: TRBV2
clone_size: few
cdr3_aa: ASSEARNTEAF

v_call: TRBV6-6
clone_size: .
cdr3_aa: ASSYLATSSPLH

v_call: TRBV5-1
clone_size: .
cdr3_aa: ASRNGAEQY

v_call: TRBV2
clone_size: .
cdr3_aa: ASSEGVSWAGDNEKLF

v_call: TRBV7-2
clone_size: once
cdr3_aa: ASSPTPGQGYEKLF

v_call: TRBV6-5
clone_size: .
cdr3_aa: ASSYSSGGSYEQY

v_call: TRBV28
clone_size: once
cdr3_aa: ASSLFPGSGNTEAF

v_call: TRBV5-4
clone_size: .
cdr3_aa: ASSPRMLSQETQY

v_call: TRBV28
clone_size: .
cdr3_aa: ASSFVIWQGNTEAF

v_call: TRBV10-1
clone_size: once
cdr3_aa: ASSTGTAYNEQF

v_call: TRBV6-5
clone_size: .
cdr3_aa: ASRRDRGSSYEQY

v_call: TRBV2
clone_size: .
cdr3_aa: ASSENTDEQY

v_call: TRBV6-1
clone_size: .
cdr3_aa: ASRPGQGRTYEQY

v_call: TRBV29-1
clone_size: .
cdr3_aa: SVTHTGGYEQY